This T cell receptor beta chain was sequenced for a study of cytomegalovirus exposure and HLA in healthy donors. The primer mix had 60 Vbeta and 13 Jbeta primers. The repertoire was sequenced with immunoSEQ multiplex PCR; TCRdb's copy has only in-frame clones and lacks some. The data hold 70,000 to 95,000 clones, with around 80% observed a single time. Study results and limitations: CMV serostatus alone was available as immune exposure information. Accounts indicate the classifier identified cytomegalovirus status with strong specificity and sensitivity.

As for this clone: Its antigen is currently unknown.

CDR3 length equals 16 residues. With V trimmed by 4 bases and J by 0 bases, 5 bases remained unmatched. Looked up from germline, CDR1 is SEHNR and CDR2 is FQNEAQ (reference sequence). At collection, donors were nominally healthy, but unrecorded immune exposures were probable. This TCR was sampled from a young man in good health and CMV-seronegative. Sequences were obtained from PBMCs. The J gene is TRBJ2-5, the V gene TRBV7-9; 10 bases line up with TRBD2. The CDR3 DNA is TGTGCCAGCAGCTCCCCTAGCGGGGGATACCAAGAGACCCAGTACTTC. Translation gives CASSSPSGGYQETQYF.